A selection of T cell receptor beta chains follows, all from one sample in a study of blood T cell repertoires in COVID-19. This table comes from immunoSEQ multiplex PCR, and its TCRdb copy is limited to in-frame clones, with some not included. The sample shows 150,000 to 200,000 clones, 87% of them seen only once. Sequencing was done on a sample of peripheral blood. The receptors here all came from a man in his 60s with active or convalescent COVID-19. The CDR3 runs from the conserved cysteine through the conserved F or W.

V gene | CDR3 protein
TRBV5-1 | CASTHRDRESYEQFF
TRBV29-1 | CSGRDRGRDTEAFF
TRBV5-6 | CASSETGGDEKLFF
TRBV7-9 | CASSLRDRGSEQFF
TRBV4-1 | CASSRETTGGTDTQYF
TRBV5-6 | CASSLAASGGQFF
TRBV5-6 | CASRGEGTYEQYF
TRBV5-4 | CASTPLGTEYNEQFF
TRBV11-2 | CASSLGGEQETQYF
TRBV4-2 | CASSQDIAGGQRRNEQFF
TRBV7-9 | CASSLAQGSGYTF
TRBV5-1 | CASSFTGAGTEAFF
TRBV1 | CTPLRTFF
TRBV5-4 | CASSLGSGDEQFF
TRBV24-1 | CATSPPGRTDTQYF
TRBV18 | CASSPPGHLSTDTQYF
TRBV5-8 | CASSLQGFSDQPQHF
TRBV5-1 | CASKQGTGYTEAFF
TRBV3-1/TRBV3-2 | CASSQEAQGLSYTF
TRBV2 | CASSENRAAEEKLFF
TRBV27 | CASSLTGAGELFF
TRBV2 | CASQGLAGYNEQFF
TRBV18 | CASSQGAIFSYEQYF
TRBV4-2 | CASSQDWRGGYNEQFF
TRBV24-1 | CATAARGEETQYF
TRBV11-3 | CASSLATTRTSTDTQYF
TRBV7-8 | CASSLTSGGAYEQYF
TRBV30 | CAWSDTRRGGYRGDYGYTF
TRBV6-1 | CASSETGPDNSPLHF
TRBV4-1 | CASRRLARTDTQYF
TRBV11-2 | CASSLGLKYGYTF
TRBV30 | CAWSGGTVNQPQHF
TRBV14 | CASSPGGWGTEAFF